This TCR beta chain came from a study of response to subunit inactivated influenza vaccine. Findings of the study overall: Only a handful of new T cells, the authors suggested, are recruited with each seasonal influenza vaccination.

Points on this clonotype: Its specificity is not known.

J lost 2 bases, V lost 2 bases, and 5 bases had no gene match. This CDR3 comprises 16 residues. Germline assignment: CDR1 SNHLY and CDR2 FYNNEI. From the RT-PCR reads, TCRdb called clonotypes with MiXCR, one entry per CDR3 protein. The table lists about 650,000 distinct CDR3 sequences, around 14% of them singletons. The receptor comes from a man aged 50 to 59 who received an inactivated influenza vaccine. The chain recombines TRBV2 with TRBJ2-2, with 7 bases aligning to TRBD2. The specimen was PBMCs from blood, collected approximately 12 days after vaccination. In DNA form, the CDR3 reads TGTGCCAGCAGTGAATGGGCGGGAGTAAACACCGGGGAGCTGTTTTTT. Its protein is CASSEWAGVNTGELFF.